This TCR beta chain was recorded in a study of T cell clonotyping in hematopoietic cell transplantation. Whole-study findings and limits: Pathologically expanded recipient clonotypes increased progressively from day 30 to day 180 as diversity fell. Without cell sorting, CD4 versus CD8 contributions remain unresolved.

Samples: about 28 days before transplant, then days 30, 100 and 180 after. The length of the CDR3 is 13 residues. CDR1 and CDR2 (germline): ENHRY, SYGVKD. V shed 11 bases and J shed 10 bases, with 18 bases lying between them. Only in-frame clones appear in the TCRdb table, and some are missing; sequencing was by immunoSEQ multiplex PCR. The data hold 8,000 or so clones, with about 96% observed a single time. A word on this clone: What it recognizes is unknown.

The TCR sequence derives from a male patient aged 40-50 years who had an allogeneic stem cell transplant from a related donor, so the T cells may come from the graft donor. Some clones in this sample may be carry-over from other donors' samples. This rearrangement joins TRBV10-3 to TRBJ1-6; possibly TRBD1 for D (5 bases). Sample: PBMCs, taken 30 days after allogeneic stem cell transplant. The CDR3 coding sequence is TGTGCCTCCAGCGAGGGCTGGGACTCACCCCTCCACTTT. Translation gives CASSEGWDSPLHF.